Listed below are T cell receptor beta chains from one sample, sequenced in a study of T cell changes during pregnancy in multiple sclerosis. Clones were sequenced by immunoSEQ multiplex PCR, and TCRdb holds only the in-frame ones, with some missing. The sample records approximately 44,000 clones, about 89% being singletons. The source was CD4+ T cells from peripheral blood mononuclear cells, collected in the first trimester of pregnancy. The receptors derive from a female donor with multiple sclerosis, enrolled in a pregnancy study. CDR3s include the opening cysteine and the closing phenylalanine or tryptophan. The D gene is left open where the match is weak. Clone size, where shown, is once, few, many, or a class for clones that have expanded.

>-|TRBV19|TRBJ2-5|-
CASSPWGGDSKETQYF
TGTGCCAGTAGTCCCTGGGGGGGCGACAGTAAAGAGACCCAGTACTTC
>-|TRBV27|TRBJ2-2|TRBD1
CASRTTGNAGELFF
TGTGCCAGCAGGACGACAGGGAATGCCGGGGAGCTGTTTTTT
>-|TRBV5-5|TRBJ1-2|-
CASSSTSGAAAGYTF
TGTGCCAGCAGCTCAACCTCCGGAGCGGCGGCTGGCTACACCTTC
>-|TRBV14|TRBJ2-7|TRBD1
CASSHWDRATYEQYF
TGTGCCAGCAGCCATTGGGACAGGGCAACCTACGAGCAGTACTTC
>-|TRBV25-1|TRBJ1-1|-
CASSESLGGSTEAFF
TGTGCCAGCAGTGAATCCTTGGGAGGGAGCACTGAAGCTTTCTTT
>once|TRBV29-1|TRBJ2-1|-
CSVVKVQDNEQFF
TGCAGCGTTGTGAAGGTTCAGGACAATGAGCAGTTCTTC
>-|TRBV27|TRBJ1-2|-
CASSLSRDSYGYTF
TGTGCCAGCAGTTTATCCCGGGATTCCTATGGCTACACCTTC
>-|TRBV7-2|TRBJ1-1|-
CASSSNRQNTEAFF
TGTGCCAGCAGCTCCAACAGACAGAACACTGAAGCTTTCTTT
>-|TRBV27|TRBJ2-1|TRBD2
CASSTLSSGSGNEQFF
TGTGCCAGCAGTACACTCTCTAGCGGGAGTGGCAATGAGCAGTTCTTC
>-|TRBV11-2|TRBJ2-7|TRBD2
CASSFGTRDVYEQYF
TGTGCCAGCAGCTTCGGGACTAGAGATGTTTACGAGCAGTACTTC
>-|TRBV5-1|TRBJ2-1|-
CASSLNPERVDEQFF
TGCGCCAGCAGCTTGAATCCGGAGAGGGTTGATGAGCAGTTCTTC
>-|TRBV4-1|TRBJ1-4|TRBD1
CASSLSGQGRNEKLFF
TGCGCCAGCAGCCTTTCCGGACAGGGTAGGAATGAAAAACTGTTTTTT
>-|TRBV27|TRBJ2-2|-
CASSFMGQGRTGELFF
TGTGCCAGCAGTTTTATGGGGCAGGGGAGAACCGGGGAGCTGTTTTTT
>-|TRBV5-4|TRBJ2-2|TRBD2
CASSPGGVSNTGELFF
TGTGCCAGCAGCCCCGGGGGGGTTTCGAACACCGGGGAGCTGTTTTTT
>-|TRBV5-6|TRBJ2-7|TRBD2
CASSLVAGAFYEQYF
TGTGCCAGCAGCTTGGTAGCGGGAGCATTCTACGAGCAGTACTTC
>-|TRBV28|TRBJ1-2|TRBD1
CASSFGTGSYGYTF
TGTGCCAGCAGTTTCGGGACAGGGAGCTATGGCTACACCTTC
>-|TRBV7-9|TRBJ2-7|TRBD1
CASSEQGDSYEQYF
TGTGCCAGCAGTGAACAGGGGGACTCCTACGAGCAGTACTTC
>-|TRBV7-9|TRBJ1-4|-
CAGQGSKTNEKLFF
TGTGCCGGCCAAGGGAGTAAAACTAATGAAAAACTGTTTTTT
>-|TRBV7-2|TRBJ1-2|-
CASSLSGFGYGYTF
TGTGCCAGCAGCTTATCAGGTTTCGGCTATGGCTACACCTTC
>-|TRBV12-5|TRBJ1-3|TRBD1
CASGRTGKTGNTIYF
TGTGCTAGTGGCCGGACAGGGAAGACTGGAAACACCATATATTTT
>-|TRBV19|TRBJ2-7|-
CASSMKGVDYEQYF
TGTGCCAGTAGTATGAAAGGGGTCGACTACGAGCAGTACTTC
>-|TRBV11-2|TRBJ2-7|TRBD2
CASEYIAGSHEQYF
TGTGCCAGCGAGTACATAGCGGGATCCCACGAGCAGTACTTC
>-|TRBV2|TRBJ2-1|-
CASRTGVADEQFF
TGTGCCAGCAGGACCGGGGTAGCGGATGAGCAGTTCTTC
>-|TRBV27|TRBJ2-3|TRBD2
CASSLLAGGADTQYF
TGTGCCAGCAGTTTACTAGCGGGAGGCGCAGATACGCAGTATTTT
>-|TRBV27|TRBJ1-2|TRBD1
CASSTTGNSYGYTF
TGTGCCAGCAGTACGACAGGGAATTCCTATGGCTACACCTTC
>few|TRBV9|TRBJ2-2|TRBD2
CASSLSGSRNTGELFF
TGTGCCAGCAGCCTTAGCGGGAGCCGGAACACCGGGGAGCTGTTTTTT
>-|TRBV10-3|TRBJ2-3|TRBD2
CAIAPSGRAGGTDTQYF
TGTGCCATCGCCCCTAGCGGGAGGGCCGGGGGCACAGATACGCAGTATTTT
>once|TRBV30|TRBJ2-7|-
CAWSRPNPGDTSPYEQYF
TGTGCCTGGAGTCGCCCCAACCCCGGCGACACATCCCCCTACGAGCAGTACTTC
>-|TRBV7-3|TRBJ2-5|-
CASSLGAGGKETQYF
TGTGCCAGCAGCTTGGGAGCGGGCGGGAAAGAGACCCAGTACTTC
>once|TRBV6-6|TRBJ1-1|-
CASSLMNTEAFF
TGTGCCAGCAGTCTAATGAACACTGAAGCTTTCTTT
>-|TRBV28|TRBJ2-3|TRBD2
CASVGRTRVADTQYF
TGTGCCAGCGTTGGCCGGACTAGGGTCGCAGATACGCAGTATTTT
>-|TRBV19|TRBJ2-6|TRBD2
CASSISISGRSGANVLTF
TGTGCCAGTAGTATCTCGATTAGCGGGAGGTCTGGGGCCAACGTCCTGACTTTC
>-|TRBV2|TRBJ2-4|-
CASSDASANIQYF
TGTGCCAGCAGTGACGCTAGCGCAAACATTCAGTACTTC
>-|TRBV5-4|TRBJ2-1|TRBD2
CASSLTGGRGNNEQFF
TGTGCCAGCAGCCTAACCGGCGGGAGAGGCAACAATGAGCAGTTCTTC
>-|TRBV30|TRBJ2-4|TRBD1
CAWSGTGDVGIQYF
TGTGCCTGGAGTGGCACAGGGGATGTTGGCATTCAGTACTTC
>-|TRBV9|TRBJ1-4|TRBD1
CASSVQGANEKLFF
TGTGCCAGCAGCGTACAGGGGGCTAATGAAAAACTGTTTTTT
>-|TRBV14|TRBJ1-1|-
CASSQTGLDGEAFF
TGTGCCAGCAGCCAAACAGGGCTGGATGGTGAAGCTTTCTTT
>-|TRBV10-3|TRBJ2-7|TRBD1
CAISESRGTIEQYF
TGTGCCATCAGTGAGTCCAGGGGGACAATCGAGCAGTACTTC
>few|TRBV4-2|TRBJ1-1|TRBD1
CASSQDGSGGTEAFF
TGTGCCAGCAGCCAAGATGGGTCAGGGGGCACTGAAGCTTTCTTT
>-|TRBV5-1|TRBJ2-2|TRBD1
CASSPGQGTTGELFF
TGCGCCAGCAGCCCTGGACAGGGAACGACCGGGGAGCTGTTTTTT
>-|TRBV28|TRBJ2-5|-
CASSPTKPYSAQYF
TGTGCCAGCAGTCCGACTAAACCCTATTCGGCCCAGTACTTC
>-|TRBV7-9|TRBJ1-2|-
CASSLGPGAGYGYTF
TGTGCCAGCAGCTTAGGACCCGGCGCAGGCTATGGCTACACCTTC
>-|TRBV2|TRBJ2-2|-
CASSPLRSNTGELFF
TGTGCCAGCAGTCCCCTGAGATCTAACACCGGGGAGCTGTTTTTT
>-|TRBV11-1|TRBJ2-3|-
CASSRRETDTQYF
TGTGCCAGCAGCCGACGGGAGACAGATACGCAGTATTTT
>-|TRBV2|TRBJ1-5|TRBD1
CASNRGNQPQHF
TGTGCCAGCAACAGGGGGAATCAGCCCCAGCATTTT
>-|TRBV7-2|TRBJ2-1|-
CASSSTLIAEAYNEQFF
TGTGCCAGCAGCTCCACCTTAATAGCGGAGGCCTACAATGAGCAGTTCTTC
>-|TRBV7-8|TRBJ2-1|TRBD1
CASSRRTGQGSSASYNEQFF
TGTGCCAGCAGCCGAAGAACGGGACAGGGGTCCTCCGCCTCCTACAATGAGCAGTTCTTC
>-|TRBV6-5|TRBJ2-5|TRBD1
CASSFGTGKETQYF
TGTGCCAGCAGTTTCGGGACAGGGAAGGAGACCCAGTACTTC
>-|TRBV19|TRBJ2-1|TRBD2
CASSTELAGGPSGEQFF
TGTGCCAGTAGTACAGAACTAGCGGGAGGGCCTTCAGGAGAGCAGTTCTTC
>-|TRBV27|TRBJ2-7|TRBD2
CASSLIAGGPYEQYF
TGTGCCAGCAGTTTAATAGCGGGAGGGCCCTACGAGCAGTACTTC
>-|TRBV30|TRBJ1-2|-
CAWSRVGGFGGYTF
TGTGCCTGGAGTAGGGTAGGAGGCTTCGGCGGCTACACCTTC
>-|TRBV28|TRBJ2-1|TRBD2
CASSFSLAGGDEQFF
TGTGCCAGCAGTTTTTCTCTAGCGGGGGGGGATGAGCAGTTCTTC